A single sample gave rise to the 24 T cell receptor beta chains below, sequenced in a study of glioma-infiltrating T cells after dendritic cell vaccination. Produced via immunoSEQ multiplex PCR; TCRdb's table is partial and in-frame only. The sample shows around 96,000 clones, roughly 83% of them seen only once. Sequenced material: blood, taken before dendritic cell vaccination. The receptors derive from a human donor with glioblastoma.

At least ten counts were recorded for this clone. The V call is TRBV6-5, the J call TRBJ1-1; D not certain. CDR1 is MNHEY and CDR2 is SVGAGI in the germline V gene. This CDR3 contains 14 residues. Trimming shortened V by 4 bases and J by 1 base, and 10 bases separated the two germline ends. CDR3: CASSSPTPNTEAFF. The CDR3 nucleotides read TGTGCCAGCAGTTCCCCCACACCGAACACTGAAGCTTTCTTT.

This sequence joins TRBV6-5 and TRBJ2-6; 11 nucleotides line up with TRBD1. Germline V gene lookup returns CDR1 MNHEY and CDR2 SVGAGI. J was trimmed by 4 bases and V by 6 bases; bases with no gene match: 2. The CDR3 runs to 15 residues. Here the CDR3 DNA reads TGTGCCAGCAGAGGACAGGGGGCCGGGGCCAACGTCCTGACTTTC. This translates into CASRGQGAGANVLTF.

This chain joins TRBV6-1 and TRBJ2-7; TRBD2 matches at 10 bases. J was trimmed by 5 bases and V by 1 base; bases with no gene match: 8. CDR1 is MNHNS and CDR2 is SASEGT in the germline V gene. The CDR3 is made up of 16 amino acids. The DNA for the CDR3 is TGTGCCAGCAGTGAAGGAAGCGGGGGGGCCAGCCACGAGCAGTACTTC. It codes for CASSEGSGGASHEQYF.

The chain uses TRBV19 and TRBJ2-3; TRBD2 is a possible D gene (6 bases). With 3 bases removed from V and 3 bases from J, the gap between germline ends came to 10 bases. The CDR3 length is 14 residues. The germline V gene encodes CDR1 LNHDA and CDR2 SQIVND (reference sequence). CDR3 loop: CASSMKEGTDTQYF. Written as DNA, the CDR3 is TGTGCCAGTAGTATGAAGGAGGGGACAGATACGCAGTATTTT.

This clone was detected a few times. The chain carries TRBV9 and TRBJ2-7; 9 bases fit TRBD2. CDR1 is SGDLS and CDR2 is YYNGEE in the germline V gene. The CDR3 loop spans 15 amino acids. Trimming removed 4 bases from V and 6 bases from J; junction bases left unmatched: 11. CDR3 loop: CASSPHVAGGFEQYF. CDR3 DNA sequence: TGTGCCAGCAGCCCCCACGTGGCGGGGGGGTTCGAGCAGTACTTC.

V usage is TRBV5-1 and J usage is TRBJ1-1, with 7 bases matching TRBD1. Germline trimming cut 4 bases from V and 0 bases from J; bases unmatched to any gene: 3. Germline assignment: CDR1 SGHRS and CDR2 YFSETQ. The CDR3 runs 14 residues. CDR3 loop: CASSTQGVNTEAFF. The CDR3 DNA reads TGCGCCAGCAGCACTCAGGGGGTGAACACTGAAGCTTTCTTT.

The chain uses TRBV5-1 and TRBJ1-1; possibly TRBD1 for D (5 bases). The CDR3 has 14 amino acids. Germline V lookup: CDR1 SGHRS, CDR2 YFSETQ. V was clipped by 4 bases and J by 1 base, with 11 bases between them. In DNA, the CDR3 is TGCGCCAGCAGCGAGGGACTGACGAACACTGAAGCTTTCTTT. It yields the protein CASSEGLTNTEAFF.

This chain uses TRBV18 with TRBJ1-2; 7 positions agree with TRBD1. There are 15 residues in the CDR3. In germline, CDR1 is KGHSH, CDR2 LQKENI. The trim removed 5 bases at V and 1 base at J, leaving 7 bases unmatched. The CDR3 spells CASSSLGQDNYGYTF. DNA of the CDR3: TGTGCCAGCTCATCCCTAGGACAGGATAACTATGGCTACACCTTC.

V and J are TRBV18 and TRBJ2-1, with D perhaps TRBD1 (5 bases). CDR1 is KGHSH, CDR2 LQKENI, per germline. V shed 0 bases and J shed 8 bases, with 11 bases lying between them. The CDR3 spans 14 residues. CDR3: CASSPPPQGDEQFF. CDR3 DNA sequence: TGTGCCAGCTCACCACCTCCCCAGGGCGATGAGCAGTTCTTC. Supplemented by reference TRBV18 and TRBJ2-1, the full variable domain reads NAGVMQNPRHLVRRRGQEARLRCSPMKGHSHVYWYRQLPEEGLKFMVYLQKENIIDESGMPKERFSAEFPKEGPSILRIQQVVRGDSAAYFCASSPPPQGDEQFFGPGTRLTVL.

This clone was picked up a small number of times. The genes are TRBV5-6 and TRBJ1-2; TRBD1 matches 11 bases. The germline gives CDR1 SGHDT, CDR2 YYEEEE. V lost 0 bases to trimming and J lost 2 bases; unmatched junction nucleotides: 3. The CDR3 is 16 amino acids. CDR3 amino acids: CASSLGTGGRNYGYTF. Written as DNA, the CDR3 is TGTGCCAGCAGCTTGGGGACAGGGGGCAGGAACTATGGCTACACCTTC.

V usage is TRBV18 and J usage is TRBJ2-1; possible D gene TRBD1, 6 bases. CDR3 length: 13 amino acids. Looked up from germline, CDR1 is KGHSH and CDR2 is LQKENI. V lost 1 base to trimming and J lost 7 bases, with 8 bases between them. The CDR3 is CASSPRRGNEQFF. DNA for the CDR3: TGTGCCAGCTCACCACGTAGGGGGAATGAGCAGTTCTTC.

The CDR3 is CAWSESNTEAFF. The CDR3 DNA is TGTGCCTGGAGTGAATCTAACACTGAAGCTTTCTTT. The rearrangement links TRBV30 to TRBJ1-1; no reliable D call. CDR3 length equals 12 residues. Trimming removed 1 base from V and 2 bases from J, with 5 bases in between. The germline V gene has CDR1 GTSNPN and CDR2 SVGIG (reference sequence).

The chain joins TRBV6-6 to TRBJ1-5; 8 bases agree with TRBD1. The CDR3 contains 14 residues. The V gene's germline CDR1 is MNHNY and CDR2 SVGAGI (reference sequence). V was clipped by 2 bases and J by 7 bases; unmatched bases: 4. The CDR3 region is CASSYQGAGQPQHF. The CDR3 coding sequence is TGTGCCAGCAGTTACCAGGGGGCTGGCCAGCCCCAGCATTTT.

This chain links TRBV29-1 with TRBJ2-2; the D gene is possibly TRBD2 (6 bases). Trimming stripped 7 bases from V and 0 bases from J, with 12 bases between. CDR3 length: 14 amino acids. CDR1 SQVTM and CDR2 ANQGSEA come from the germline V gene. CDR3 amino acids: CSAYGGANTGELFF. In nucleotides, the CDR3 is TGCAGCGCGTACGGGGGAGCGAACACCGGGGAGCTGTTTTTT.

The chain recombines TRBV19 with TRBJ1-1; the match to TRBD1 covers 7 bases. With 3 bases clipped from V and 11 bases from J, the junction kept 6 bases outside the gene matches. Germline CDR1 is LNHDA and CDR2 is SQIVND (reference sequence). The CDR3 consists of 12 residues. The CDR3 protein is CASSILGGRAFF. The DNA for the CDR3 is TGTGCCAGTAGTATCTTAGGGGGCAGGGCTTTCTTT.

CDR3: CASSLGGTGGQPQHF. The CDR3 DNA is TGCGCCAGCAGCTTGGGGGGGACAGGAGGTCAGCCCCAGCATTTT. The chain recombines TRBV5-1 with TRBJ1-5, with 8 bases that match TRBD1. Trimming at V came to 0 bases and at J to 6 bases, leaving 5 bases not matched to a gene. Germline CDR1 SGHRS, CDR2 YFSETQ. The CDR3 consists of 15 residues.

This clone appeared a few times. This sequence joins TRBV21-1 and TRBJ1-2; the table calls TRBD1, which could not be checked here. TRBV21-1 is listed as a pseudogene. This CDR3 is built from 16 residues. The CDR3 DNA follows: TGTGCCAGCAGCAAAAGACAGGGAGCCTCAAACTATGGCTACACCTTC. Residues: CASSKRQGASNYGYTF.

V and J are TRBV28 and TRBJ1-2; 9 nucleotides line up with TRBD1. V lost 7 bases and J lost 4; bases outside the gene matches: 16. CDR1 is MDHEN and CDR2 is SYDVKM in the germline V gene. The CDR3 has 17 amino acids. CDR3 sequence (DNA): TGTGCCAGCAACCCACAGGGGGCGGCTGGCTGGGGCTATGGCTACACCTTC. It encodes CASNPQGAAGWGYGYTF.

V usage is TRBV7-3 and J usage is TRBJ2-2, with 9 positions matching TRBD2. Trimming at V came to 5 bases and at J to 7 bases, leaving 11 bases not matched to a gene. CDR1 and CDR2 from the germline V gene are SGHTA and FQGTGA. The CDR3 sequence is 16 residues long. The CDR3 loop reads CASSKYAASGDGELFF. For the CDR3, the DNA is TGTGCCAGCAGCAAATACGCGGCTAGCGGGGACGGGGAGCTGTTTTTT.

V gene TRBV6-6 combines with J gene TRBJ2-5; D ambiguous. Germline V lookup: CDR1 MNHNY, CDR2 SVGAGI (reference sequence). Between the trimmed V and J ends, which lost 6 bases and 2 bases, there was a span of 10 bases. The CDR3 contains 13 residues. CDR3: CASRLTHQETQYF. In nucleotides, the CDR3 is TGTGCCAGCAGGTTGACACATCAAGAGACCCAGTACTTC.

The chain has TRBV19 and TRBJ2-6, with TRBD1 identical over 7 bases. The V gene's germline CDR1 is LNHDA and CDR2 SQIVND (reference sequence). Trimming at V came to 6 bases and at J to 4 bases, leaving 6 bases not matched to a gene. The CDR3 loop spans 15 amino acids. In nucleotides, the CDR3 is TGTGCCAGTAGCCAGACAGGGTCCGGGGCCAACGTCCTGACTTTC. Its protein is CASSQTGSGANVLTF.

J is TRBJ2-1 and V is TRBV19, with TRBD2 matching over 8 bases. Germline CDR1 and CDR2: LNHDA and SQIVND (reference sequence). The CDR3 has 18 amino acids. The V and J ends lost 8 bases and 1 base, in that order; junction bases with no gene match: 16. In DNA form, the CDR3 reads TGTGCCAGTTCCCCCCGCGTGAGGCTAGCGGGTTCCTACAATGAGCAGTTCTTC. The encoded protein is CASSPRVRLAGSYNEQFF.

V is TRBV16 and J is TRBJ1-4, with D perhaps TRBD1 (6 bases). CDR1 is KGHSY, CDR2 FQNENV, per germline. V dropped 0 bases and J dropped 8 bases, with 13 bases sitting between them. The CDR3 runs 15 residues. The CDR3 nucleotides are TGTGCCAGCAGCCAATCACAGGGCGCTCGGGAAAAACTGTTTTTT. This codes for CASSQSQGAREKLFF.

The chain has TRBV4-2 and TRBJ2-2; TRBD2 aligns across 7 bases. The CDR3 consists of 17 residues. Germline CDR1 LGHNA, CDR2 YNFKEQ. The trim removed 0 bases at V and 1 base at J, leaving 5 bases unmatched. Written as DNA, the CDR3 is TGTGCCAGCAGCCAAGATGAGGTAGCGGGGAACACCGGGGAGCTGTTTTTT. Residues: CASSQDEVAGNTGELFF.